A selection of T cell receptor beta chains follows, all from one sample in a study of identical twins. TCRdb re-analysed the 5' RACE reads in MiXCR, keeping a single row per CDR3 protein. The sample has 500,000 to 650,000 distinct CDR3 sequences; under 25% are singletons. These same records also appear under a second study, on yellow fever vaccine responses in identical twins.

Sequenced material: CD4+ T cells sorted from blood. These receptor sequences come from a woman aged 18-29 years in good health. CDR3s include the opening cysteine and the closing phenylalanine or tryptophan. A D gene is named only where the DNA matches it firmly. Clone size is shown for a subset of rows, as once, few, many or a class of expanded clone.

V	D	size	J	DNA	CDR3
TRBV10-3	TRBD2	few	TRBJ2-1	TGTGCCATACCAACCCGGGGGGACAATGAGCAGTTCTTC	CAIPTRGDNEQFF
TRBV12-3/TRBV12-4	TRBD1	-	TRBJ1-1	TGTGCCAGCAGGAAGACAGGGGTGGAAACTGAAGCTTTCTTT	CASRKTGVETEAFF
TRBV20-1	-	few	TRBJ2-5	TGCAGTGCCCCACGGACAGCCGATCAAGAGACCCAGTACTTC	CSAPRTADQETQYF
TRBV4-1	-	-	TRBJ2-3	TGCGCCAGCAGCCAAGATTACTTCCGGAGCACAGATACGCAGTATTTT	CASSQDYFRSTDTQYF
TRBV29-1	-	few	TRBJ2-1	TGCAGCGTCGACACTAGGATGTCCCTCTACAATGAGCAGTTCTTC	CSVDTRMSLYNEQFF
TRBV5-1	TRBD2	-	TRBJ2-3	TGCGCCAGCAGCTTATCAGGTAGCGGGAGCGTCGGAGATACGCAGTATTTT	CASSLSGSGSVGDTQYF
TRBV12-3/TRBV12-4	-	-	TRBJ1-2	TGTGCCAGCAGCGGGGACGGCTTTAACTATGGCTACACCTTC	CASSGDGFNYGYTF
TRBV28	TRBD2	few	TRBJ2-4	TGTGCCAGCAGTTCCGGACTAGCTAGTCAAAACATTCAGTACTTC	CASSSGLASQNIQYF
TRBV5-1	TRBD2	-	TRBJ2-7	TGCGCCAGCAGCTTACCAGCACTAGCGTCCGGCCCCTACGAGCAGTACTTC	CASSLPALASGPYEQYF
TRBV5-5	-	few	TRBJ1-5	TGTGCCAGCAGCTTGGTTTTCAATCAGCCCCAGCATTTT	CASSLVFNQPQHF
TRBV4-1	TRBD1	few	TRBJ2-3	TGCGCCAGCAGCCAAGGGGACAGGGTGAGAGATACGCAGTATTTT	CASSQGDRVRDTQYF
TRBV20-1	-	-	TRBJ2-3	TGCAGTGCTACACAGGGTAGCGTACCAGATACGCAGTATTTT	CSATQGSVPDTQYF
TRBV5-1	TRBD2	-	TRBJ2-6	TGCGCCAGCAGCTTGGTTGGGGAGGGCTCTGGGGCCAACGTCCTGACTTTC	CASSLVGEGSGANVLTF
TRBV5-1	-	-	TRBJ2-6	TGCGCCAGCAGCTTGGTTGGGTCGCCTGGGGCCAACGTCCTGACTTTC	CASSLVGSPGANVLTF
TRBV29-1	-	-	TRBJ2-5	TGCAGCGTTGAGTTTAGCTCGGAGACCCAGTACTTC	CSVEFSSETQYF
TRBV12-3/TRBV12-4	TRBD2	few	TRBJ2-2	TGTGCCAGCAGTCCAGGAGGAGCGGGAGGACCTATCACCGGGGAGCTGTTTTTT	CASSPGGAGGPITGELFF
TRBV5-1	-	few	TRBJ2-1	TGCGCCAGCAGCTTGAGGGTGATCAATGAGCAGTTCTTC	CASSLRVINEQFF
TRBV28	TRBD1	-	TRBJ2-5	TGTGCCAGCAGTTTCCTGTGGGACAGGGCCCTCCAAGAGACCCAGTACTTC	CASSFLWDRALQETQYF
TRBV19	TRBD1	-	TRBJ1-5	TGTGCCAGTAGTATGACAGGGGGGCAATATAGTCGTCAGCCCCAGCATTTT	CASSMTGGQYSRQPQHF
TRBV10-3	TRBD2	-	TRBJ2-1	TGTGCCATCAGGCCCTCGACTAGCGGGAGGGCCTCTGAGCAGTTCTTC	CAIRPSTSGRASEQFF
TRBV28	TRBD2	few	TRBJ2-5	TGTGCCAGCAGTTTTGGACTAGCGGGAATTATAGAGGTGCAAGAGACCCAGTACTTC	CASSFGLAGIIEVQETQYF
TRBV27	-	few	TRBJ2-4	TGTGCCAGCAGTTCCCGAGGGATTCAGTACTTC	CASSSRGIQYF
TRBV20-1	TRBD2	-	TRBJ2-5	TGCAGTGCTCCGACTAGCGGGAGTAAGAAGACCCAGTACTTC	CSAPTSGSKKTQYF
TRBV12-3/TRBV12-4	-	few	TRBJ2-1	TGTGCCAGCAGAACCACCAATGAGCAGTTCTTC	CASRTTNEQFF
TRBV7-2	-	-	TRBJ2-2	TGTGCCAGCAGCGTGGTGGGCCTGAACACCGGGGAGCTGTTTTTT	CASSVVGLNTGELFF
TRBV27	TRBD2	-	TRBJ2-7	TGTGCCAGCAGTTTTGTCGGGGGGGGAACCTACGAGCAGTACTTC	CASSFVGGGTYEQYF